These 24 T cell receptor beta chains were sequenced from one sample in a study of T-cell memory formation after mild COVID-19. One entry per CDR3 protein results from TCRdb running MiXCR on the 5' RACE reads. The sample shows under 300,000 distinct CDR3 sequences, roughly 8.2% of them seen only once. The source material was PBMCs or a T cell subset sorted from them (not recorded which). Every receptor here comes from a man younger than 30 who had mild COVID-19 (a few samples of this study predate the infection). Cell type and time point are not known.

This clonotype was detected only a few times. The chain recombines TRBV20-1 with TRBJ2-6; D remains ambiguous. Germline-derived CDR1 and CDR2 are DFQATT and SNEGSKA (reference sequence). CDR3 length equals 14 residues. Trimming stripped 5 bases from V and 2 bases from J, with 10 bases between. CDR3 coding DNA: TGCAGTGCTCCCACGGCCCCTGGGGCCAACGTCCTGACTTTC. Translating it yields CSAPTAPGANVLTF.

This clonotype was recorded at least ten times. The chain uses TRBV27 and TRBJ2-7; 11 bases line up with TRBD1. V was pared by 6 bases and J by 2 bases, with 3 bases of the junction left unmatched. The CDR3 has 14 amino acids. Germline CDR1 and CDR2: MNHEY and SMNVEV (reference sequence). The CDR3 coding sequence is TGTGCCAGCAGCCTGGGACAGGGGGCCTACGAGCAGTACGTC. It is translated as CASSLGQGAYEQYV.

This clonotype was seen many times. Written as DNA, the CDR3 is TGTGCCAGCAGTAGTCAGGGGGCCGAGCAGTACTTC. It is translated as CASSSQGAEQYF. This rearrangement joins TRBV9 to TRBJ2-7; 8 bases are a match to TRBD1. CDR3 size: 12 residues. CDR1 and CDR2 from the germline V gene are SGDLS and YYNGEE. The J segment lost 6 bases and the V segment lost 5 bases, leaving 4 bases of the junction unmatched.

This clonotype was found a few times. V and J are TRBV6-5 and TRBJ2-2; 7 bases map to TRBD1. Germline CDR1 is MNHEY and CDR2 is SVGAGI. The CDR3 covers 17 residues. J lost 7 bases, V lost 0 bases, and 11 bases had no gene match. CDR3 amino acids: CASSYSSPDRVDGELFF. CDR3 sequence (DNA): TGTGCCAGCAGTTACTCGTCCCCCGACAGGGTGGACGGGGAGCTGTTTTTT.

This chain joins TRBV6-2 or TRBV6-3 and TRBJ2-5; D gene ambiguous. V was cut by 4 bases and J by 2 bases, with 14 bases left in between. Per the germline V gene, CDR1 is MNHEY and CDR2 is SVGEGT. The CDR3 has 15 amino acids. As DNA, the CDR3 is TGTGCCAGCAGTTTTTCGGTCTGGCGGCAAGAGACCCAGTACTTC. It translates to CASSFSVWRQETQYF.

The V call is TRBV12-3 or TRBV12-4, the J call TRBJ1-2; possible D gene TRBD1, 5 bases. The CDR3 extends over 14 amino acids. V was clipped by 4 bases and J by 3 bases, with 12 bases between them. CDR3 residues: CASSYRGGYYGYTF. In DNA form, the CDR3 reads TGTGCCAGCAGTTACCGGGGGGGTTACTATGGCTACACCTTC.

This clonotype was seen at least ten times. The rearrangement uses TRBV5-1 and TRBJ2-1, with unresolved D. The CDR3 runs to 15 residues. CDR1 and CDR2 (germline): SGHRS, YFSETQ. Trimming removed 4 bases from V and 7 bases from J, with 18 bases in between. CDR3 in amino acids: CASSPPAGSGNEQFF. The CDR3 region has the DNA TGCGCCAGCAGCCCTCCTGCAGGATCCGGGAATGAGCAGTTCTTC.

The chain joins TRBV7-9 to TRBJ1-1; D ambiguous. The germline V gene has CDR1 SEHNR and CDR2 FQNEAQ (reference sequence). V was trimmed by 5 bases and J by 8 bases, leaving 12 bases between them. The CDR3 has 12 residues. Here the CDR3 reads CASSPSSGEAFF. The CDR3 region has the DNA TGTGCCAGCAGCCCCAGTTCGGGGGAAGCTTTCTTT. Filled out from reference TRBV7-9 and TRBJ1-1, the complete variable domain reads DTGVSQNPRHKITKRGQNVTFRCDPISEHNRLYWYRQTLGQGPEFLTYFQNEAQLEKSRLLSDRFSAERPKGSFSTLEIQRTEQGDSAMYLCASSPSSGEAFFGQGTRLTVV.

This clonotype has a handful of counts. The V and J genes are TRBV20-1 and TRBJ1-2, with D uncertain. The V and J ends lost 3 bases and 3 bases respectively, with 11 bases between them. The CDR3 sequence is 13 residues long. Germline CDR1 is DFQATT and CDR2 is SNEGSKA (reference sequence). This chain's CDR3 is CSASRARHYGYTF. CDR3 nucleotide sequence: TGCAGTGCTAGTAGAGCCCGTCACTATGGCTACACCTTC.

A few counts support this clonotype. CDR3 sequence: CASSQAPNTEAFF. The CDR3 DNA sequence: TGTGCCAGCAGCCAAGCCCCGAACACTGAAGCTTTCTTT. The V gene is TRBV3-1, the J gene TRBJ1-1; D is undetermined. Germline V gene lookup returns CDR1 LGHDT and CDR2 YNNKEL (reference sequence). Between the trimmed V and J ends, which lost 1 base and 1 base, there was a span of 4 bases. This CDR3 spans 13 amino acids.

In this sample, this clonotype turned up a few times. The rearrangement uses TRBV6-2 or TRBV6-3 and TRBJ2-7; D may correspond to TRBD1 or TRBD2 (5 bases each). V lost 2 bases, J lost 8 bases, and 16 bases lay in between. CDR3 length: 14 residues. Germline V gene lookup returns CDR1 MNHEY and CDR2 SVGEGT. CDR3 sequence reads: CASSYPMGVIKQYV. The CDR3 DNA reads TGTGCCAGCAGTTACCCCATGGGGGTCATAAAGCAGTACGTC.

This chain's CDR3 is CAIRPGQGAGVTDTQYF. The CDR3 DNA is TGTGCCATCAGGCCGGGACAGGGGGCGGGCGTCACAGATACGCAGTATTTT. The chain combines TRBV10-3 with TRBJ2-3, with TRBD1 matching 12 bases. V shed 6 bases and J 2 bases; nucleotides not matched to a gene: 9. CDR3 size: 17 residues. Germline V gene lookup returns CDR1 ENHRY and CDR2 SYGVKD.

This clonotype was counted only a few times. V usage is TRBV30 and J usage is TRBJ2-1, with a tentative D call TRBD1 (6 bases). V was shortened by 0 bases and J by 4 bases, with 16 bases between the two germline ends. The V gene's germline CDR1 is GTSNPN and CDR2 SVGIG (reference sequence). The CDR3 covers 16 residues. The CDR3 reads CAWSVRSRTVYNEQFF. Written as DNA, the CDR3 is TGTGCCTGGAGTGTACGTTCAAGGACAGTTTACAATGAGCAGTTCTTC. Together with reference TRBV30 and TRBJ2-1, the CDR3 gives the full variable domain: SQTIHQWPATLVQPVGSPLSLECTVEGTSNPNLYWYRQAAGRGLQLLFYSVGIGQISSEVPQNLSASRPQDRQFILSSKKLLLSDSGFYLCAWSVRSRTVYNEQFFGPGTRLTVL.

This clonotype was recorded many times. This chain connects TRBV7-2 to TRBJ1-6, with no clear D. This CDR3 comprises 14 residues. Germline V gives CDR1 SGHTA, CDR2 FQGNSA. The V end lost 4 bases, the J end lost 8 bases, and 12 bases lay between the germline ends. The CDR3 bases are TGTGCCAGCAGCTGGGTTACAGTGGATTCACCCCTCCACTTT. Translation gives CASSWVTVDSPLHF.

This clonotype was observed many times. V usage is TRBV7-2 and J usage is TRBJ2-2, with 7 nucleotides matching TRBD2. The length of the CDR3 is 14 residues. Germline CDR1 and CDR2: SGHTA and FQGNSA. Unmatched junction bases numbered 1, after V lost 1 base and J lost 5 bases. The CDR3 loop is CASSLDGRTGELFF. DNA of the CDR3: TGTGCCAGCAGCTTAGACGGGAGGACCGGGGAGCTGTTTTTT.

This sequence joins TRBV6-6 and TRBJ1-1; D gene uncertain. The V gene lost 6 bases and the J gene lost 2 bases, with 13 bases spanning the gap. Per the germline V gene, CDR1 is MNHNY and CDR2 is SVGAGI (reference sequence). This CDR3 is 14 amino acids long. The CDR3 sequence is CASRGSSLNTEAFF. CDR3 in DNA: TGTGCCAGCAGAGGGTCTTCACTTAACACTGAAGCTTTCTTT.

Only a few counts were recorded for this clonotype. This chain connects TRBV4-3 to TRBJ2-7; 9 positions agree with TRBD1. The ends lost 3 bases at V and 6 bases at J; junction bases unmatched: 12. This CDR3 is 16 amino acids long. Germline lookup yields CDR1 LGHNA and CDR2 YSLEER. The CDR3 nucleotides are TGCGCCAGCAGCCATGGAGACCGGGACAGGGTACCCGAGCAGTACTTC. Translated: CASSHGDRDRVPEQYF.

The chain uses TRBV27 and TRBJ1-2; a possible D gene is TRBD1 (6 bases). Trimming removed 2 bases at V and 2 bases at J, with 18 bases between. This CDR3 is 17 amino acids long. Germline V gives CDR1 MNHEY, CDR2 SMNVEV (reference sequence). CDR3 bases: TGTGCCAGCAGTTTAAGGGTGACCGGGGGCGCAAACTATGGCTACACCTTC. Its translation: CASSLRVTGGANYGYTF.

This clonotype was seen many times. The chain combines TRBV4-3 with TRBJ1-4; D unclear. This CDR3 region has 13 residues. CDR1 and CDR2 from the germline V gene are LGHNA and YSLEER. Trimming took 0 bases from V and 10 from J, leaving 9 bases between them. CDR3 region: CASSQETGRKLFF. The CDR3 bases are TGCGCCAGCAGCCAAGAGACCGGGAGAAAACTGTTTTTT.

This clonotype was observed a handful of times. The rearrangement links TRBV4-3 to TRBJ1-4; D is unclear. CDR1 and CDR2 from the germline V gene are LGHNA and YSLEER. The CDR3 is made up of 14 amino acids. V dropped 4 bases and J dropped 7 bases, with 13 bases sitting between them. As DNA, the CDR3 is TGCGCCAGCAGCCCTCTCGGGAGTGGTGAAAAACTGTTTTTT. This codes for CASSPLGSGEKLFF.

This clonotype was seen ten or more times. The rearrangement joins TRBV4-1 to TRBJ1-3; 8 bases agree with TRBD1. The germline V gene has CDR1 MGHRA and CDR2 YSYEKL. The CDR3 has 14 amino acids. V shed 4 bases and J 5 bases; nucleotides not matched to a gene: 4. This chain's CDR3 is CASSPDRGRNTIYF. CDR3 DNA: TGCGCCAGCAGCCCTGACAGGGGAAGAAACACCATATATTTT.

This clonotype was detected a few times. This chain joins TRBV4-2 and TRBJ2-5, with 12 bases matching TRBD2. The CDR3 has 16 amino acids. Germline-derived CDR1 and CDR2 are LGHNA and YNFKEQ. J lost 5 bases, V lost 4 bases, and 8 bases had no gene match. The CDR3 spells CASSPNLAGGRETQYF. The DNA of the CDR3 is TGTGCCAGCAGCCCGAACCTAGCGGGGGGGCGGGAGACCCAGTACTTC.

This clonotype was picked up a small number of times. The chain is built from TRBV12-3 or TRBV12-4 and TRBJ1-1; possible D gene TRBD1, 6 bases. The CDR3 contains 12 residues. V lost 5 bases and J 6 bases, leaving 10 bases between the germline ends. CDR3 in amino acids: CASSAGGSEAFF. In DNA, the CDR3 is TGTGCCAGCAGTGCTGGGGGCTCTGAAGCTTTCTTT.

This clonotype has a handful of counts. This chain uses TRBV6-5 with TRBJ2-2; D gene uncertain. Trimming cost V 3 bases and J 4 bases, with 18 bases left between them. The CDR3 spans 17 residues. Germline V gene data show CDR1 as MNHEY and CDR2 as SVGAGI. The CDR3 coding sequence is TGTGCCAGCAGTTATGACCCCCTGGGCCCGGGCACCGGGGAGCTGTTTTTT. Its protein product is CASSYDPLGPGTGELFF.